Shown below are 10 T cell receptor beta chains from a single sample sequenced in a study of chemoradiotherapy in HPV16-positive cancers. Generated by immunoSEQ multiplex PCR, the TCRdb table keeps only in-frame clones and is missing some. Found here are about 24,000 clones, about 90% of them singletons; the top ten hold about 4.5%. Sample: blood, taken from a patient who underwent chemoradiotherapy. All receptors come from a human donor with HPV-associated anogenital cancer.

The rearrangement links TRBV27 to TRBJ2-1; 13 nucleotides agree with TRBD2. J gave up 6 bases and V 4 bases, and 9 bases lay outside the gene matches. This CDR3 is built from 17 residues. Per germline, CDR1 MNHEY and CDR2 SMNVEV (reference sequence). CDR3 sequence (DNA): TGTGCCAGCAGTTCCGGACTAGCGGGGGCCACATCCAATGAGCAGTTCTTC. Translated: CASSSGLAGATSNEQFF.

The chain combines TRBV6-5 with TRBJ2-1; maybe TRBD2 (6 bases). Germline V lookup: CDR1 MNHEY, CDR2 SVGAGI. The CDR3 extends over 15 amino acids. Trimming took 6 bases from V and 0 from J, leaving 12 bases between them. CDR3 amino acids: CASSGGTHSYNEQFF. The DNA for the CDR3 is TGTGCCAGCAGCGGAGGGACGCACTCCTACAATGAGCAGTTCTTC.

V and J are TRBV10-2 and TRBJ2-3, with D maybe TRBD1 (5 bases). V was trimmed by 6 bases and J by 5 bases, leaving 9 bases between them. The germline V gene encodes CDR1 WSHSY and CDR2 SAAADI. The CDR3 has 12 amino acids. The CDR3 sequence: CASSSQGDTQYF. The CDR3 bases are TGCGCCAGCAGCTCGCAGGGAGATACGCAGTATTTT.

The chain recombines TRBV7-9 with TRBJ2-4; D is perhaps TRBD1 (6 bases). The germline V gene encodes CDR1 SEHNR and CDR2 FQNEAQ (reference sequence). V lost 1 base to trimming and J lost 1 base, with 17 bases between them. The CDR3 sequence is 18 residues long. The CDR3: CASSLDIQGILAKNIQYF. The CDR3, as DNA: TGTGCCAGCAGCTTAGATATTCAGGGGATTCTCGCCAAAAACATTCAGTACTTC.

V is TRBV19 and J is TRBJ1-4, with D tentatively TRBD1 (5 bases). Germline V lookup: CDR1 LNHDA, CDR2 SQIVND (reference sequence). CDR3 size: 19 residues. Deletions cut 5 bases from V and 2 bases from J, with 24 bases between. DNA for the CDR3: TGTGCCAGTAGTCCCATGCGCCCAAATCGATGGGGGACTAATGAAAAACTGTTTTTT. It yields the protein CASSPMRPNRWGTNEKLFF.

The gene calls are TRBV4-3 and TRBJ2-6, with 7 nucleotides matching TRBD1. Germline V gene lookup returns CDR1 LGHNA and CDR2 YSLEER. V shed 3 bases, J shed 2 bases, and the junction held 4 bases outside the gene matches. CDR3 length: 16 amino acids. CDR3 nucleotide sequence: TGCGCCAGCAGCCATCTTGACAGGGCTGGGGCCAACGTCCTGACTTTC. Its translation is CASSHLDRAGANVLTF.

The CDR3 DNA sequence: TGCGCCAGCAGCCCGGGGGGCTCGGGGACCGGGGAGCTGTTTTTT. As protein: CASSPGGSGTGELFF. This chain connects TRBV5-1 to TRBJ2-2, with TRBD2 as a possible D gene (7 bases). Germline V gene data show CDR1 as SGHRS and CDR2 as YFSETQ. The CDR3 has 15 residues. The V end was cut by 4 bases, the J end by 5 bases, with 15 bases between.

The chain employs TRBV2 and TRBJ1-2; TRBD1 matches at 7 bases. Germline V lookup: CDR1 SNHLY, CDR2 FYNNEI. This CDR3 has 16 residues. The trim removed 1 base at V and 3 bases at J, leaving 8 bases unmatched. DNA for the CDR3: TGTGCCAGCAGTGAAGAGGACAGGACCCTTTACTATGGCTACACCTTC. Its translation: CASSEEDRTLYYGYTF.

The CDR3, as DNA: TGTGCCAGCAGCTTGGATTGGGAACAGACTTACGAGCAGTACTTC. It codes for CASSLDWEQTYEQYF. The V gene is TRBV5-4, the J gene TRBJ2-7; no reliable D call. The CDR3 is made up of 15 amino acids. CDR1 is SGHNT and CDR2 is YYREEE in the germline V gene (reference sequence). V was clipped by 0 bases and J by 4 bases, with 14 bases between them.

The chain carries TRBV7-2 and TRBJ2-1, with D tentatively TRBD1 or TRBD2 (6 bases each). The ends were cut back, 5 bases at V and 9 bases at J, with 20 bases in the middle. The CDR3 consists of 15 residues. Per the germline V gene, CDR1 is SGHTA and CDR2 is FQGNSA. In DNA form, the CDR3 reads TGTGCCAGCAGCCTACGCGGTTGGGGGGCAGCTGAGCAGTTCTTC. Translating it yields CASSLRGWGAAEQFF. The entire variable domain, with the rest obtained from reference TRBV7-2 and TRBJ2-1, is as follows: GAGVSQSPSNKVTEKGKDVELRCDPISGHTALYWYRQSLGQGLEFLIYFQGNSAPDKSGLPSDRFSAERTGGSVSTLTIQRTQQEDSAVYLCASSLRGWGAAEQFFGPGTRLTVL.